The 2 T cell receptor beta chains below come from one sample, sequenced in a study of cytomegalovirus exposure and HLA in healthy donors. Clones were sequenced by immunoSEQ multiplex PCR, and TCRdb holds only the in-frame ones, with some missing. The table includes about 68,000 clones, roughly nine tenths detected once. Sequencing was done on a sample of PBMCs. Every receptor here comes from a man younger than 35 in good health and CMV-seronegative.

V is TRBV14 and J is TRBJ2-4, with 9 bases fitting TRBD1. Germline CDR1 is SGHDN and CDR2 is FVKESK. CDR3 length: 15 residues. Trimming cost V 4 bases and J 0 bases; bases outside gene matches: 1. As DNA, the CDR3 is TGTGCCAGCAGCCGGACAGGGGTAGCCAAAAACATTCAGTACTTC. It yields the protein CASSRTGVAKNIQYF. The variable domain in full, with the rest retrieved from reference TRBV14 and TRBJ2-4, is EAGVTQFPSHSVIEKGQTVTLRCDPISGHDNLYWYRRVMGKEIKFLLHFVKESKQDESGMPNNRFLAERTGGTYSTLKVQPAELEDSGVYFCASSRTGVAKNIQYFGAGTRLSVL.

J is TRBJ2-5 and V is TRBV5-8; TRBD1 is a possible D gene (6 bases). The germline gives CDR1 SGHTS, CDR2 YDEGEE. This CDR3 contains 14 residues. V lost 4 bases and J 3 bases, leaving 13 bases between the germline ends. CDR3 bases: TGTGCCAGCAGCCAACAGGGATTTAAAGAGACCCAGTACTTC. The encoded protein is CASSQQGFKETQYF.